This TCR beta chain was captured in a study of T cells in Graves' hyperthyroidism and ophthalmopathy. Study-level results: In the blood, most expanded thyroid clonotypes above 0.001 appeared as well. Ophthalmopathy onset followed model prediction by a median about 6.5 months.

It was RNA transcripts that yielded the amplified TCR beta CDR3 regions. The study used the HTBI primer set for a first-round RT-PCR of the TCR CDR3. TCRdb processed the multiplex PCR reads anew with MiXCR; each CDR3 protein has one entry. This table holds roughly 110,000 distinct CDR3 sequences, 16% found once. In regard to this clonotype: What it recognizes is unknown.

Diagnoses were made from clinical symptoms, serum measures (thyroxine and TRAb), thyroid ultrasound and orbital computed tomography. This CDR3 comprises 17 residues. Germline lookup yields CDR1 MNHNS and CDR2 SASEGT. V was pared by 1 base and J by 1 base, with 16 bases between. This receptor was identified in a woman aged 50 to 60 with Graves' hyperthyroidism. Sequenced material: blood. The chain links TRBV6-1 to TRBJ2-5; a possible D gene is TRBD2 (7 bases). CDR3 in DNA: TGTGCCAGCAGTGAAGAGGCGGGGGCTAGCGGCCAAGAGACCCAGTACTTC. Amino acid sequence: CASSEEAGASGQETQYF.